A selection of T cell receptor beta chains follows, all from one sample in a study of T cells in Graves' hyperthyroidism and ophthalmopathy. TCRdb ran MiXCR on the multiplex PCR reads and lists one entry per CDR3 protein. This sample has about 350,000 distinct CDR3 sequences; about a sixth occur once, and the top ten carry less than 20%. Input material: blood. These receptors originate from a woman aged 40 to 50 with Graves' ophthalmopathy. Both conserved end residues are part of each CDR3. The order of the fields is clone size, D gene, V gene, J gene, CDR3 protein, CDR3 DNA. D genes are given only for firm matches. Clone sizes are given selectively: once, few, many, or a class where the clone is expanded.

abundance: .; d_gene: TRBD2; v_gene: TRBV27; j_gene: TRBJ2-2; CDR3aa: CASSRRLAGGKTIGELFF; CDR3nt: TGTGCCAGCAGCCGCCGACTAGCGGGAGGAAAGACGATCGGGGAGCTGTTTTTT
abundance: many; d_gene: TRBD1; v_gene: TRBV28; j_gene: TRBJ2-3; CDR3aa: CASTSSGQGADTQYF; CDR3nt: TGTGCCAGCACTAGTTCGGGACAGGGAGCAGATACGCAGTATTTT
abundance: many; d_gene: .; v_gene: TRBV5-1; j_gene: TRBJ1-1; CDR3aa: CASSLGSLNTEAFF; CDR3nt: TGCGCCAGCAGCTTGGGTAGCTTGAACACTGAAGCTTTCTTT
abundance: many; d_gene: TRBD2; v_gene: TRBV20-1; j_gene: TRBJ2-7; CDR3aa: CSARGLAGEFYEQYF; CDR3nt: TGCAGTGCTAGAGGACTAGCGGGAGAATTCTACGAGCAGTACTTC
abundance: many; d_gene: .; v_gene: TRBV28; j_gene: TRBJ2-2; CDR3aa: CASSYLGTANTGELFF; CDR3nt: TGTGCCAGCAGTTACCTCGGGACCGCGAACACCGGGGAGCTGTTTTTT
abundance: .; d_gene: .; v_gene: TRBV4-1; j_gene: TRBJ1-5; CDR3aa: CASSQVSSGLNQPQHF; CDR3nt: TGCGCCAGCAGCCAAGTCTCGAGCGGACTCAATCAGCCCCAGCATTTT
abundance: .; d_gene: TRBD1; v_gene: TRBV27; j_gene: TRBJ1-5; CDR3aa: CASSPDRVIQPQHF; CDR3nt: TGTGCCAGCAGTCCTGACAGGGTTATTCAGCCCCAGCATTTT
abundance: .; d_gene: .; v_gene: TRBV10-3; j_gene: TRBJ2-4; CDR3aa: CAISELAGSMTIQYF; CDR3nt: TGTGCCATCAGTGAGTTGGCAGGGTCAATGACCATTCAGTACTTC
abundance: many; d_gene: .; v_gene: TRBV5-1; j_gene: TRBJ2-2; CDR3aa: CASRISGTLNTGELFF; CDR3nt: TGCGCCAGCAGAATCTCCGGGACACTGAACACCGGGGAGCTGTTTTTT
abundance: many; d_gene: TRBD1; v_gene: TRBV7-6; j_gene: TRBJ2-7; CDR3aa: CASSQQGMTYEQYF; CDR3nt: TGTGCCAGCAGTCAACAGGGGATGACCTACGAGCAGTACTTC
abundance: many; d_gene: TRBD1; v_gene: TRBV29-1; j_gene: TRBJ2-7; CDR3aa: CSVEDRAYEQYF; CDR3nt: TGCAGCGTTGAGGACAGGGCCTACGAGCAGTACTTC
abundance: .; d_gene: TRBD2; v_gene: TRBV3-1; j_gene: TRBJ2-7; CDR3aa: CASSQGGGANYEQYF; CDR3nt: TGTGCCAGCAGCCAAGGGGGGGGAGCCAACTACGAGCAGTACTTC
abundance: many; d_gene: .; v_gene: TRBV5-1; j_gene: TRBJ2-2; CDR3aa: CASSLESGARTGELFF; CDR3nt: TGCGCCAGCAGCTTGGAAAGCGGCGCTAGGACCGGGGAGCTGTTTTTT
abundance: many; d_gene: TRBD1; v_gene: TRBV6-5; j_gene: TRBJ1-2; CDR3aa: CASGPTGPNYGYTF; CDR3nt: TGTGCCAGCGGGCCGACAGGGCCCAACTATGGCTACACCTTC
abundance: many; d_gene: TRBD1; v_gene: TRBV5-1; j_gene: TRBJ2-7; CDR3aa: CASSLGLRDRASDEQYF; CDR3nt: TGCGCCAGCAGCCTGGGTCTCCGGGACAGGGCTAGCGACGAGCAGTACTTC
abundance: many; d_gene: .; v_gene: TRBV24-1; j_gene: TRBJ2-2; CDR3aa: CATSDLGQMNTGELFF; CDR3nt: TGTGCCACCAGTGATTTAGGACAAATGAACACCGGGGAGCTGTTTTTT
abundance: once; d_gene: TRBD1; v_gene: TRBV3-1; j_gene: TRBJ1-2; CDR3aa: CASTGTGGGYIF; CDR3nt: TGTGCCAGCACGGGGACAGGGGGCGGCTACATCTTC
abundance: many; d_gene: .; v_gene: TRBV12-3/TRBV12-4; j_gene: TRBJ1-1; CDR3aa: CASSHLPRSDTEAFF; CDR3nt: TGTGCCAGCAGTCATCTTCCCAGGTCGGACACTGAAGCTTTCTTT
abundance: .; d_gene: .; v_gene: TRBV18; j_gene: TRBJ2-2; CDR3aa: CASSPLSHTGELFF; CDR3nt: TGTGCCAGCTCACCCCTATCCCACACCGGGGAGCTGTTTTTT
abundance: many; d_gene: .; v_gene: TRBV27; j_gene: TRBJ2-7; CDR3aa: CASSLLPGASYEQYF; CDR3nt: TGTGCCAGCAGTTTGCTGCCCGGGGCCTCCTACGAGCAGTACTTC
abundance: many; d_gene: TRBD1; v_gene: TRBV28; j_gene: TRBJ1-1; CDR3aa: CASSLGTVEAFF; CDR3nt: TGTGCCAGCAGTCTTGGGACAGTTGAAGCTTTCTTT
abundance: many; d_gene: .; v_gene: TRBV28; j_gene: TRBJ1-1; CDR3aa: CASSLDLRGPGLMNTEAFF; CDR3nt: TGTGCCAGCAGTTTAGACCTGAGAGGGCCTGGCCTCATGAACACTGAAGCTTTCTTT
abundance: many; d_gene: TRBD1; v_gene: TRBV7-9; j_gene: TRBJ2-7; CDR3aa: CASSSTGVSSEQYF; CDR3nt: TGTGCCAGCAGCTCGACAGGGGTATCTTCCGAGCAGTACTTC
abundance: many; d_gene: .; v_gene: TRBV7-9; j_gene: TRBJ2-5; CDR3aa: CASSSWGETQYF; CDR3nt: TGTGCCAGCAGCTCCTGGGGAGAGACCCAGTACTTC
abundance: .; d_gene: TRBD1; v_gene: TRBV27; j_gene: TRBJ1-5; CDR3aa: CASSLTGPLEPQHF; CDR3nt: TGTGCCAGCAGTTTGACAGGGCCATTGGAGCCCCAGCATTTT
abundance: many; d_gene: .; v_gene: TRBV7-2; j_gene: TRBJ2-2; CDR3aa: CASSFSVVTGELFF; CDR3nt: TGTGCCAGCAGCTTCAGTGTCGTTACCGGGGAGCTGTTTTTT
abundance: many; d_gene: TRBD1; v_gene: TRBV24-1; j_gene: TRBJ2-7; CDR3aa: CATSATRGTGAHEQYF; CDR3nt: TGTGCCACCAGTGCCACGAGGGGGACAGGGGCTCACGAGCAGTACTTC
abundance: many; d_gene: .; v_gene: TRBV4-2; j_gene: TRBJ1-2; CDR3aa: CASSQDSGGDYGYTF; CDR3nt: TGTGCCAGCAGCCAAGATTCGGGGGGAGACTATGGCTACACCTTC
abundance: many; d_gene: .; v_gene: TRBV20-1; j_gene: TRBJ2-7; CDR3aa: CSASGADYEQYF; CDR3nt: TGCAGTGCTAGCGGCGCGGACTACGAGCAGTACTTC
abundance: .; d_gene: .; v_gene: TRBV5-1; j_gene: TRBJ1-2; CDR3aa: CASRPHDFSSNYGYTF; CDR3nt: TGCGCCAGCAGACCTCATGATTTCTCTTCTAACTATGGCTACACCTTC
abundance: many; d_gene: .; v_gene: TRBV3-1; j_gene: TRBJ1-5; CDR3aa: CASSPLPGSGQPQHF; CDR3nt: TGTGCCAGCAGCCCTCTTCCAGGGAGTGGTCAGCCCCAGCATTTT
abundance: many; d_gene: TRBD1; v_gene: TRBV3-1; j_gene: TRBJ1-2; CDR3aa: CASSPSGTGGYGYTF; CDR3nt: TGTGCCAGCAGCCCTTCCGGGACAGGGGGCTATGGCTACACCTTC
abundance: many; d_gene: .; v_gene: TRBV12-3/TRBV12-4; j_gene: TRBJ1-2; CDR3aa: CASTWGRSYGYTF; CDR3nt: TGTGCCAGCACCTGGGGCAGATCCTATGGCTACACCTTC
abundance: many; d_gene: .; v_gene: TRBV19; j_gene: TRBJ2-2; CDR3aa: CASSIGRGITGELFF; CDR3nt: TGTGCCAGTAGTATTGGCAGGGGCATCACCGGGGAGCTGTTTTTT
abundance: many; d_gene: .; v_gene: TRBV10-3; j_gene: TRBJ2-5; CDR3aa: CATSGSETQYF; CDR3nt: TGTGCCACCTCTGGGAGCGAGACCCAGTACTTC
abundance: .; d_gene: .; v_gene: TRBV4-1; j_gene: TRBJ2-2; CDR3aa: CASSLSRRGASSGELFF; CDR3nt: TGCGCCAGCAGCTTGTCCAGGCGGGGCGCATCTTCCGGGGAGCTGTTTTTT
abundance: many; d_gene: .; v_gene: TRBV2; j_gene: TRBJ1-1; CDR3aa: CASSVDLNTEAFF; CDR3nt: TGTGCCAGCAGTGTTGACTTGAACACTGAAGCTTTCTTT
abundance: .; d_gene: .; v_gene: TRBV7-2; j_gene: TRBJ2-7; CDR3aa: CASSPMRDFREQYF; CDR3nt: TGTGCCAGCAGCCCAATGCGGGACTTCCGGGAGCAGTACTTC
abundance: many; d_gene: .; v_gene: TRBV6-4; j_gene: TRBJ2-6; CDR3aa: CASSARGQGSGANVLTF; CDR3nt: TGTGCCAGCAGTGCTAGAGGGCAGGGATCTGGGGCCAACGTCCTGACTTTC
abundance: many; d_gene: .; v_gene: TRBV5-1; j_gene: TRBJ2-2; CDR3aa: CASSGEPGNTGELFF; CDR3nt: TGCGCCAGCAGCGGGGAGCCAGGGAACACCGGGGAGCTGTTTTTT
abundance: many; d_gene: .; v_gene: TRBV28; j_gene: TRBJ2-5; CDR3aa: CASSTYRVGETQYF; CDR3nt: TGTGCCAGCAGTACCTACAGGGTAGGGGAGACCCAGTACTTC
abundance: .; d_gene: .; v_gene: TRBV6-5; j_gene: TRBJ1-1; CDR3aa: CASSYRQTYTEAFF; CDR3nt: TGTGCCAGCAGTTACCGACAGACTTACACTGAAGCTTTCTTT
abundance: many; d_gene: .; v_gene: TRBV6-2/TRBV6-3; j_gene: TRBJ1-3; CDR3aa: CASSGLPLGGNTIYF; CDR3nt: TGTGCCAGCAGTGGCCTGCCGTTGGGTGGAAACACCATATATTTT
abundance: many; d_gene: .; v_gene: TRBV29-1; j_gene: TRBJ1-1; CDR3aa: CSVEAGSIEAFF; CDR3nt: TGCAGCGTTGAAGCCGGGTCAATTGAAGCTTTCTTT
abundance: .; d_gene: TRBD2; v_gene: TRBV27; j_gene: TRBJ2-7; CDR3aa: CASSLRREVYEQYF; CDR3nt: TGTGCCAGCAGTTTAAGGCGGGAGGTGTACGAGCAGTACTTC
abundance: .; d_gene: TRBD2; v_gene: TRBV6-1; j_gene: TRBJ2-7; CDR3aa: CASSPHTSGSTYEQYF; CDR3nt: TGTGCCAGCAGTCCACACACTAGCGGGAGTACCTACGAGCAGTACTTC
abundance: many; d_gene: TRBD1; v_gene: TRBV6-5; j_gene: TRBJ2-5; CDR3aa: CASSSRQGSRETQYF; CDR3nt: TGTGCCAGCAGTTCAAGACAGGGGTCGAGGGAGACCCAGTACTTC